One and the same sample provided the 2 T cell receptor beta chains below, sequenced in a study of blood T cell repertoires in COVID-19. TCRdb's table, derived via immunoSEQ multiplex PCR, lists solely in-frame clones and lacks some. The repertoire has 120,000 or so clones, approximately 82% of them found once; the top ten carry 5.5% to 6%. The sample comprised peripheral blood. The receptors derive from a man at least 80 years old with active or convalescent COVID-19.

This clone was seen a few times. The CDR3 sequence: CASSFERASQYF. DNA of the CDR3: TGTGCCAGCAGCTTTGAGCGGGCGTCACAGTACTTC. This rearrangement joins TRBV7-8 to TRBJ2-7; D is possibly TRBD2 (6 bases). The CDR3 extends over 12 amino acids. Germline loops: CDR1 SGHVS, CDR2 FQNEAQ. Trimming took off 3 bases at V and 10 bases at J, with 13 bases between the two ends.

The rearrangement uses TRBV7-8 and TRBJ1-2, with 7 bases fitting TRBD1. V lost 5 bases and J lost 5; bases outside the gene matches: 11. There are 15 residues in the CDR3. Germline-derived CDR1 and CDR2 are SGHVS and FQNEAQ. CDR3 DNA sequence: TGTGCCAGCAGCGTCCGGGACAGCGCCGAATATGGCTACACCTTC. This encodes CASSVRDSAEYGYTF.